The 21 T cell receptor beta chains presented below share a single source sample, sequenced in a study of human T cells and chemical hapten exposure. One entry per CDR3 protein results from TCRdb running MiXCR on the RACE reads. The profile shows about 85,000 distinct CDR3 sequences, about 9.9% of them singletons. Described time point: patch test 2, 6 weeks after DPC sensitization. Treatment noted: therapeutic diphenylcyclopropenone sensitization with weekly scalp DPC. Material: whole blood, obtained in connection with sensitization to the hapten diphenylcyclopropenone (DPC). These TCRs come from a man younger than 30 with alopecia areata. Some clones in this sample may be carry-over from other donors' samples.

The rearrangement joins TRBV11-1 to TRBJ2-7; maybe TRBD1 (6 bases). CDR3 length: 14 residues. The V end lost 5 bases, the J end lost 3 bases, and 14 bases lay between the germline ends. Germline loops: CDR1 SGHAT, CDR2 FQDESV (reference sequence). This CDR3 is CASSLEQTGYEQYF. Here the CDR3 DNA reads TGTGCCAGCAGCCTGGAGCAGACAGGCTACGAGCAGTACTTC.

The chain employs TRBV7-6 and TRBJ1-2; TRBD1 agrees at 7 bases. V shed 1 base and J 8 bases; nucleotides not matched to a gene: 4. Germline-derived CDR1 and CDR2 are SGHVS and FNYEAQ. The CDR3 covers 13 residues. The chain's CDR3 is CASSLVGGNGYTF. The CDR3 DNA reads TGTGCCAGCAGCTTAGTAGGGGGCAACGGCTACACCTTC.

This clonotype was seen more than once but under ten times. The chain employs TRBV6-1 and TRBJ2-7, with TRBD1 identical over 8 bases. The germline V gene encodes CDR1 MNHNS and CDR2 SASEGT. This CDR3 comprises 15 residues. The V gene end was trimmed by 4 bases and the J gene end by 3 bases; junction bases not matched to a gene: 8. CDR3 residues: CASSGETGGFYEQYF. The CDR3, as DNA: TGTGCCAGCAGTGGGGAAACAGGGGGTTTCTACGAGCAGTACTTC.

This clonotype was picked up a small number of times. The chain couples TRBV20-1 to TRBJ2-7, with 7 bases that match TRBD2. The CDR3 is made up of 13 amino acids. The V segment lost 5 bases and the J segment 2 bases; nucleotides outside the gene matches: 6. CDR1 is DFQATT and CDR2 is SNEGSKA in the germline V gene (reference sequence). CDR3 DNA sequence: TGCAGTGCTTCCCCTAGCGGTGCCTACGAGCAGTACTTC. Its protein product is CSASPSGAYEQYF.

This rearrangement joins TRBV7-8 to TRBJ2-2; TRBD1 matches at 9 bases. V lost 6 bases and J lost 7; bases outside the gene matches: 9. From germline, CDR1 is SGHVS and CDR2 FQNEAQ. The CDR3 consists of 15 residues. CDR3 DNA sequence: TGTGCCAGCAGAACCGGGACAGGGCCGCTCGGGGAGCTGTTTTTT. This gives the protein CASRTGTGPLGELFF.

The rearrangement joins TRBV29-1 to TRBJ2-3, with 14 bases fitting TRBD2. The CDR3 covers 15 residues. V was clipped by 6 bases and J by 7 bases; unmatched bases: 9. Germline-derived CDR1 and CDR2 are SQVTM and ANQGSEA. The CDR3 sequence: CSVASTSGGAHTQYF. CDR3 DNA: TGCAGCGTAGCCTCGACTAGCGGGGGGGCGCATACGCAGTATTTT.

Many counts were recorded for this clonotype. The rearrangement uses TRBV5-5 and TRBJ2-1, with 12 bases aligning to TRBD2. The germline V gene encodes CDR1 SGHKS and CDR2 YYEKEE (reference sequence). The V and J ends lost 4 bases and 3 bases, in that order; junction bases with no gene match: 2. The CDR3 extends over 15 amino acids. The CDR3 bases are TGTGCCAGCAGCCCGGGACTAGCGGGCTACAATGAGCAGTTCTTC. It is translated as CASSPGLAGYNEQFF.

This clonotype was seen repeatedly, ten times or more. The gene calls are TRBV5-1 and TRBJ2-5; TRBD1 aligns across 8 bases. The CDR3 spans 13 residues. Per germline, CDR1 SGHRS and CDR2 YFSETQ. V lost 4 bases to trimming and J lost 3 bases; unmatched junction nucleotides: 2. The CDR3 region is CASSATGEETQYF. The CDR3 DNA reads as TGCGCCAGCAGCGCGACAGGGGAAGAGACCCAGTACTTC.

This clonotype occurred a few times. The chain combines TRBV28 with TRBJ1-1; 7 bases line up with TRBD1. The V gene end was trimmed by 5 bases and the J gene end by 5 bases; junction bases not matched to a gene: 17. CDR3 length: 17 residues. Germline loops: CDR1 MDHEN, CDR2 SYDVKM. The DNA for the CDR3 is TGTGCCAGCAGTCACCAGGGGAAGAGGGGGCGAGGGACTGAAGCTTTCTTT. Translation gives CASSHQGKRGRGTEAFF. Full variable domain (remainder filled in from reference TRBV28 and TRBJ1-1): DVKVTQSSRYLVKRTGEKVFLECVQDMDHENMFWYRQDPGLGLRLIYFSYDVKMKEKGDIPEGYSVSREKKERFSLILESASTNQTSMYLCASSHQGKRGRGTEAFFGQGTRLTVV.

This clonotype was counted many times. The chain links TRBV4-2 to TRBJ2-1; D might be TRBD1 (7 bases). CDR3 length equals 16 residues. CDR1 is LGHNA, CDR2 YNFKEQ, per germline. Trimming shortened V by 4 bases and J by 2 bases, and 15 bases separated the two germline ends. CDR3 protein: CASSRPEGAPYNEQFF. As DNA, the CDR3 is TGTGCCAGCAGCCGCCCGGAGGGGGCACCCTACAATGAGCAGTTCTTC.

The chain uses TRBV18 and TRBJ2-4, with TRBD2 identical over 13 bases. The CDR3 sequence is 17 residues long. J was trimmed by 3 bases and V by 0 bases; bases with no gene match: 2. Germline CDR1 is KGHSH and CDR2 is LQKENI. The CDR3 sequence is CASSPPTSGGFKNIQYF. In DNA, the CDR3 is TGTGCCAGCTCACCACCGACTAGCGGGGGGTTCAAAAACATTCAGTACTTC.

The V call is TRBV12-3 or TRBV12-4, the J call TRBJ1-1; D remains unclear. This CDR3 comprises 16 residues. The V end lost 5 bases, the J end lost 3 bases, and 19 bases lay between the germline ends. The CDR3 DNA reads TGTGCCAGCAGTCCGCGCGAGGGTGGACGTCACACTGAAGCTTTCTTT. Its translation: CASSPREGGRHTEAFF.

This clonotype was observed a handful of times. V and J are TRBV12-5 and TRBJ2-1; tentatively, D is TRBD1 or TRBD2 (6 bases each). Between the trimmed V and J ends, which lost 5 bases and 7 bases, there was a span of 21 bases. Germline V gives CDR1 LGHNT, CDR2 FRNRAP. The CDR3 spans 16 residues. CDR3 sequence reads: CASGTGTGGILNEQFF. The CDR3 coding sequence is TGTGCTAGTGGTACAGGGACCGGGGGAATCTTGAATGAGCAGTTCTTC.

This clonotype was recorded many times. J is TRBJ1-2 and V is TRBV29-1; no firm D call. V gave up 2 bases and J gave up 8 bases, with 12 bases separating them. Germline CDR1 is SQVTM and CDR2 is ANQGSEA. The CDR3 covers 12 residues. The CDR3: CSVERNWSGYTF. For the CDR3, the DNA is TGCAGCGTTGAAAGGAACTGGAGCGGCTACACCTTC.

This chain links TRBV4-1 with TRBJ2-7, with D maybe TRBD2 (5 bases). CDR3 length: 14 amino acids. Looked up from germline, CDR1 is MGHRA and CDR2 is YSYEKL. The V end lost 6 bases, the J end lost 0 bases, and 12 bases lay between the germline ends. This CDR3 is CASRMDWSSYEQYF. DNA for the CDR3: TGCGCCAGCAGAATGGACTGGAGCTCCTACGAGCAGTACTTC.

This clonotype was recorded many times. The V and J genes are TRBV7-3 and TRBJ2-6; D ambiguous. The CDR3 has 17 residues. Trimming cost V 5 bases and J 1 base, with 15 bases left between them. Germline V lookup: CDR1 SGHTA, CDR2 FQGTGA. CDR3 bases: TGTGCCAGCAGCCCAACCCCTCGCAATTCTGGGGCCAACGTCCTGACTTTC. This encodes CASSPTPRNSGANVLTF.

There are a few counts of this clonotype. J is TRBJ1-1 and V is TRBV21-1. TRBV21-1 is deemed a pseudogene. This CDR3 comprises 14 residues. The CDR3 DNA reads TGTGCCAGCCCTCCCTACTCTGGAGACACTGAAGCTTTCTTT. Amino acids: CASPPYSGDTEAFF.

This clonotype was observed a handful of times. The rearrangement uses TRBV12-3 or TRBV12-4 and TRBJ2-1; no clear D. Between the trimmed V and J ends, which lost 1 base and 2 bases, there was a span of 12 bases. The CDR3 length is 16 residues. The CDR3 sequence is CASSLGAGVTYNEQFF. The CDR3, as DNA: TGTGCCAGCAGTTTAGGAGCAGGAGTTACCTACAATGAGCAGTTCTTC.

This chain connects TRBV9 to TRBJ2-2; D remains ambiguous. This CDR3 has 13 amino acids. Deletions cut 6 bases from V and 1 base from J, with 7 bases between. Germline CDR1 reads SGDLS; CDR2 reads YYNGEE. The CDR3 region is CASTGQNTGELFF. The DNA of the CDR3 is TGTGCCAGCACTGGCCAGAACACCGGGGAGCTGTTTTTT.

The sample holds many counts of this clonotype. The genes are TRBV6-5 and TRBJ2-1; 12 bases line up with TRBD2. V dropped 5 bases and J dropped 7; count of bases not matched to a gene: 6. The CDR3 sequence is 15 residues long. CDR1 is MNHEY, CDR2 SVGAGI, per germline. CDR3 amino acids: CASSRLAGASNEQFF. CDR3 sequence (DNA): TGTGCCAGCAGTCGACTAGCGGGGGCATCTAATGAGCAGTTCTTC.

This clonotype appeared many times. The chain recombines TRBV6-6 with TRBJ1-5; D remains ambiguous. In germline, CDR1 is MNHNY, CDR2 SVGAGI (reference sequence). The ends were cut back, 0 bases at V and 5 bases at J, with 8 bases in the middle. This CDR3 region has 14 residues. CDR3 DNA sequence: TGTGCCAGCAGTTACTCAGGGTCATATCAGCCCCAGCATTTT. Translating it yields CASSYSGSYQPQHF.